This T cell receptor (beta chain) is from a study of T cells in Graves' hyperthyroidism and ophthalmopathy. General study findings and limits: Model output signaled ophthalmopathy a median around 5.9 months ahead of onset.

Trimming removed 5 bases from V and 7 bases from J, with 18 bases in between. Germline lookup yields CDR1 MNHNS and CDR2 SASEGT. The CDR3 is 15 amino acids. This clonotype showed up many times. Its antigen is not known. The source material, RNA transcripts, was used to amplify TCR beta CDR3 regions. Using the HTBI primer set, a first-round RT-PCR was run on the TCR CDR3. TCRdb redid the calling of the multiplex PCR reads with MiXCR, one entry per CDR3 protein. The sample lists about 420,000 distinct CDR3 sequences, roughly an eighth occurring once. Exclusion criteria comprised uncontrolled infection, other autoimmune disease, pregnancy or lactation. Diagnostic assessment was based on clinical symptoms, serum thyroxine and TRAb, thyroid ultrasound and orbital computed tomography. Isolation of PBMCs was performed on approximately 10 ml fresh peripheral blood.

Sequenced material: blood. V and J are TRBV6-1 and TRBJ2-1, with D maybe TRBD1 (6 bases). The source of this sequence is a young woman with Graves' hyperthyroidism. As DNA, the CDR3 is TGTGCCAGCAGTCCGCCCAGGGGTGGTAGGAATGAGCAGTTCTTC. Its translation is CASSPPRGGRNEQFF.